This entry lists 10 T cell receptor beta chains sequenced from one sample in a study of T cell repertoires in cytomegalovirus infection. TCRdb passed the reads through MiXCR, listing each CDR3 protein once. The table includes roughly 150,000 distinct CDR3 sequences, about 15% detected once. Source material: CD8+ T cells from PBMCs. These receptors were obtained from a human donor in good health (CMV status not recorded). Some clones in this sample may be carry-over from other donors' samples.

The chain is built from TRBV6-6 and TRBJ2-1, with D perhaps TRBD1 or TRBD2 (5 bases each). This CDR3 has 9 amino acids. CDR1 and CDR2 (germline): MNHNY, SVGAGI (reference sequence). V was cut by 11 bases and J by 7 bases, with 6 bases left in between. CDR3 residues: CAGGNEQFF. CDR3 bases: TGTGCCGGGGGAAATGAGCAGTTCTTC.

The table lists this clonotype with a few counts. The chain couples TRBV20-1 to TRBJ2-7; D unclear. The V end lost 3 bases, the J end lost 6 bases, and 12 bases lay between the germline ends. CDR3 length: 12 amino acids. Looked up from germline, CDR1 is DFQATT and CDR2 is SNEGSKA (reference sequence). The CDR3 reads CSARDLLPEQYF. As DNA, the CDR3 is TGCAGTGCTAGGGACCTCTTGCCCGAGCAGTACTTC.

V and J are TRBV5-1 and TRBJ1-2; D is uncertain. With 2 bases removed from V and 3 bases from J, the gap between germline ends came to 14 bases. CDR3 size: 15 residues. Germline V gives CDR1 SGHRS, CDR2 YFSETQ. The CDR3 loop reads CASSFREDADYGYTF. The DNA of the CDR3 is TGCGCCAGCAGCTTTCGAGAGGATGCGGACTATGGCTACACCTTC. Together with reference TRBV5-1 and TRBJ1-2, the CDR3 gives the full variable domain: KAGVTQTPRYLIKTRGQQVTLSCSPISGHRSVSWYQQTPGQGLQFLFEYFSETQRNKGNFPGRFSGRQFSNSRSEMNVSTLELGDSALYLCASSFREDADYGYTFGSGTRLTVV.

This clonotype has only a few counts. V gene TRBV6-2 or TRBV6-3 combines with J gene TRBJ2-7; D may be TRBD2 (6 bases). From germline, CDR1 is MNHEY and CDR2 SVGEGT. The CDR3 spans 13 residues. Trimming pared 6 bases from V and 1 base from J, leaving 10 bases between. The CDR3 reads CASRRGLSYEQYF. The DNA for the CDR3 is TGTGCCAGCAGGCGGGGTCTTTCCTACGAGCAGTACTTC.

The sample holds a few counts of this clonotype. The rearrangement links TRBV7-9 to TRBJ2-1; TRBD2 matches 9 bases. The CDR3 runs 15 residues. CDR1 and CDR2 from the germline V gene are SEHNR and FQNEAQ (reference sequence). V lost 3 bases to trimming and J lost 7 bases; unmatched junction nucleotides: 7. The CDR3 loop is CASSLVGTSPNEQFF. As DNA, the CDR3 is TGTGCCAGCAGCTTGGTAGGGACTAGCCCGAATGAGCAGTTCTTC.

The CDR3 reads CSAREGKLAEETQYF. The DNA for the CDR3 is TGCAGTGCTAGAGAAGGTAAATTGGCTGAAGAGACCCAGTACTTC. V gene TRBV20-1 combines with J gene TRBJ2-5; unclear D gene. Per the germline V gene, CDR1 is DFQATT and CDR2 is SNEGSKA (reference sequence). V lost 0 bases and J lost 3, with 14 bases in between. This CDR3 contains 15 residues.

Many counts were recorded for this clonotype. The chain uses TRBV28 and TRBJ2-1, with 10 positions matching TRBD2. The CDR3 has 15 amino acids. The germline V gene has CDR1 MDHEN and CDR2 SYDVKM. Trimming took 3 bases from V and 6 from J; bases not matched to a gene: 5. CDR3 in amino acids: CASSFRAGGRNEQFF. The CDR3 DNA sequence: TGTGCCAGCAGTTTCCGAGCGGGAGGGCGCAATGAGCAGTTCTTC.

The chain uses TRBV11-2 and TRBJ2-2; D not resolved. The CDR3 length is 12 residues. Trimming pared 5 bases from V and 9 bases from J, leaving 10 bases between. Germline lookup yields CDR1 SGHAT and CDR2 FQNNGV. The CDR3 nucleotides are TGTGCCAGCAGCCCTTCGTACCGGGAGCTGTTTTTT. This sequence encodes CASSPSYRELFF.

The chain is built from TRBV20-1 and TRBJ2-3; possibly TRBD1 or TRBD2 for D (5 bases each). The germline CDR1 and CDR2 sequences are DFQATT and SNEGSKA (reference sequence). The CDR3 has 15 amino acids. The V end was cut by 5 bases, the J end by 3 bases, with 18 bases between. CDR3 protein: CSAEEVQGVTDTQYF. CDR3 coding DNA: TGCAGTGCTGAGGAGGTTCAGGGCGTTACAGATACGCAGTATTTT.

This rearrangement joins TRBV20-1 to TRBJ2-7, with D tentatively TRBD2 (6 bases). This CDR3 contains 14 residues. Germline V gene sequence: CDR1 DFQATT, CDR2 SNEGSKA (reference sequence). V gave up 1 base and J gave up 4 bases, with 14 bases separating them. The CDR3: CSARGREESYEQYF. In DNA, the CDR3 is TGCAGTGCTAGAGGGAGGGAGGAATCGTACGAGCAGTACTTC.